The clone carrying this T cell receptor (beta chain) was picked up a small number of times. The CDR3 runs to 14 residues. V lost 2 bases and J lost 4, with 15 bases in between. Per the germline V gene, CDR1 is GTSNPN and CDR2 is SVGIG (reference sequence). The source of the sample is a study of spatial heterogeneity in lung cancer. TCRdb called the 5' RACE reads again in MiXCR, with one record for every CDR3 protein. The table records roughly 82,000 distinct CDR3 sequences, around 12% of them present only once. Noted time point: sample taken at primary tumor resection. Unsorted whole RNA from tumor, nontumor lung or frozen PBMC underwent sequencing.

The sample was PBMCs, taken at surgery. The sequence was obtained from a male donor with early-stage non-small cell lung cancer. V and J are TRBV30 and TRBJ2-7; TRBD1 might be the D (6 bases). CDR3 sequence reads: CAWSPGAQGYEQYF. CDR3 bases: TGTGCCTGGAGTCCAGGGGCCCAAGGGTACGAGCAGTACTTC.